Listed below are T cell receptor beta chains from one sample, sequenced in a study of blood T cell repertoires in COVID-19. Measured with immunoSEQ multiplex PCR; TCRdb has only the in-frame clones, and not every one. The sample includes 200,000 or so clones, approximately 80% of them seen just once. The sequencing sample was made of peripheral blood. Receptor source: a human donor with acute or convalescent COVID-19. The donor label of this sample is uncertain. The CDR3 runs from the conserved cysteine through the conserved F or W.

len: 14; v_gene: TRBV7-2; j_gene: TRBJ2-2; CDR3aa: CASSPSGTAGELFF
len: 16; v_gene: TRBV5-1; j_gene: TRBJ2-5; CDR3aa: CASSFGGAGVGETQYF
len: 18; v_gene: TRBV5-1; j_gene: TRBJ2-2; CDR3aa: CASSSGTSGRALTGELFF
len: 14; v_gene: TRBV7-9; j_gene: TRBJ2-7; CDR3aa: CASSPPRQGDEQYF
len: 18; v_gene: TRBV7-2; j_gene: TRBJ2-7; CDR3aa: CASSSSPRGSGRVHEQYF
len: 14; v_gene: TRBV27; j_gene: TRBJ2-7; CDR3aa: CASSSNRGPGEQYF
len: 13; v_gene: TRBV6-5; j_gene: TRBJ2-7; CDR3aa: CASSREVSYEQYF
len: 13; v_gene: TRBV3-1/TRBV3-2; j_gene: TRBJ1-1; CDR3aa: CASSQTDGTEAFF
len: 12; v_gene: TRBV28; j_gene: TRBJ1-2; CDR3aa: CASNGLLSGYTF
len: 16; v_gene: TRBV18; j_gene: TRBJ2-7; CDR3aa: CASSPPTSGYTYEQYF
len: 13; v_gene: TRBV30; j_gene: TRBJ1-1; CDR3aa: CAWRDSLNTEAFF
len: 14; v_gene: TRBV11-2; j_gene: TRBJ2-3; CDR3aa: CASSSGRTTDTQYF
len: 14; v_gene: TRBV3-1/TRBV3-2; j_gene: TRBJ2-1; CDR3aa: CASSLNSGTSGKFF
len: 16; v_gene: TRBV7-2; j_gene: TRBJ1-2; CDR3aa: CASSLGGSGRTDGYTF
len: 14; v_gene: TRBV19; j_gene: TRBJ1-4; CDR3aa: CASTQRETNEKLFF
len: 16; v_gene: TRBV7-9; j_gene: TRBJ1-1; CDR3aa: CASSFGEPAHTTEAFF
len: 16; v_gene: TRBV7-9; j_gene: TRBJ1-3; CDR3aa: CASSYTLGFSGNTIYF
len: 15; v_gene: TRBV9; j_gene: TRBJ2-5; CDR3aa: CASSESGGEGETQYF
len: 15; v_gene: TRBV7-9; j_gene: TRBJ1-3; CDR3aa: CASSFTTGAGNTIYF
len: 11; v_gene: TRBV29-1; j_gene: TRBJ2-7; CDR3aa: CSVGNGLEQYF
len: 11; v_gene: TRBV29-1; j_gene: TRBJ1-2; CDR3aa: CSVDPYYGYTF
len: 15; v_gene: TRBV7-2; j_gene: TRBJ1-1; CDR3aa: CASSPRTGGNTEAFF
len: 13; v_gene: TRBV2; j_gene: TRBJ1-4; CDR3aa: CASRYRGSEKLFF
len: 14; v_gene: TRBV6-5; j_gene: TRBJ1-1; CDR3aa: CASSWGQGNTEAFF
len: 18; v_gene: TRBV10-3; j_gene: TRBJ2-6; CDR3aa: CAISPLAMSLSGANVLTF
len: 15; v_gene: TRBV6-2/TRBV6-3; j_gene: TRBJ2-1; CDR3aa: CASSVTSGRTHEQFF
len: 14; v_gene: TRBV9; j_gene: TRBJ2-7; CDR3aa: CASSPLPGDYEQYF
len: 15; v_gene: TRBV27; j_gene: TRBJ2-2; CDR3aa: CASSPGQGYPGELFF
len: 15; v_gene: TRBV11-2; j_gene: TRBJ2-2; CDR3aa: CASSLWTSNTGELFF
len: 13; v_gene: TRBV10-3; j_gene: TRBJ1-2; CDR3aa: CAIRAQVNYGYTF
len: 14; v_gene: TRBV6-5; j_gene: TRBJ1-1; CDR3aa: CASRPLGGGTEAFF
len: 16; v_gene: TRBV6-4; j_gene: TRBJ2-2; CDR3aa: CATLGGDRVNTGELFF
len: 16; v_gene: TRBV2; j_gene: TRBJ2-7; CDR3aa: CASSEAGSGRSGEQYF
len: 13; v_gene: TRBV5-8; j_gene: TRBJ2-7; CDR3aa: CASRTTITYEQYF
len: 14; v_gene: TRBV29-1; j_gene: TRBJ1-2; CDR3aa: CSVVSWEDSYGYTF
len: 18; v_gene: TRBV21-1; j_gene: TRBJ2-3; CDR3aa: CASSKLPPRDSLTDTQYF
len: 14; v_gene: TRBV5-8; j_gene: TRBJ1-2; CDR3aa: CASRRQGALGGYTF
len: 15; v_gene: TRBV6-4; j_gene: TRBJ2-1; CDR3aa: CASSDRPTSTNEQFF
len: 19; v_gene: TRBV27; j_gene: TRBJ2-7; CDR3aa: CATNPGRDLGTSGRRGQYF
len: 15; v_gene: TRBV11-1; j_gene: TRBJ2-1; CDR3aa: CASSSRGRESNEQFF
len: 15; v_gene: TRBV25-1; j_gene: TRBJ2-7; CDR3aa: CASSESSSGTREQYF
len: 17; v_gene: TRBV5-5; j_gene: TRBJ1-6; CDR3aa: CASSPFEGGGRVPPLHF
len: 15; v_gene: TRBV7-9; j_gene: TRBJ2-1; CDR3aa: CASSLSQGGWDEQFF
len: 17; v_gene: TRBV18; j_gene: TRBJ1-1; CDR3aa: CASSPDDRGRLNTEAFF
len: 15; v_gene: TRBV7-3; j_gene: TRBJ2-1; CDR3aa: CASSLLAGGYNEQFF
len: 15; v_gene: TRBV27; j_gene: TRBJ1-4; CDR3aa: CASSPPGRTNEKLFF
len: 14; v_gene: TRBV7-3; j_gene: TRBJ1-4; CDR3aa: CASSTTGGNEKLFF